A selection of T cell receptor beta chains follows, all from one sample in a study of cytotoxic CD8 clonotypes in ibrutinib-treated CLL. Generated by immunoSEQ multiplex PCR, the TCRdb table keeps only in-frame clones and is missing some. Of around 130,000 clones in the sample, around 80% were seen once. The specimen was PBMCs, collected after 24 months of ibrutinib treatment. Receptors originate from a human donor with chronic lymphocytic leukemia. The CDR3 runs from the conserved cysteine through the conserved F or W. D genes are given only for firm matches. Not all rows give a size; the values are once, few, many and, for expanded clones, a class.

J gene | clone size | D gene | V gene | CDR3 DNA | CDR3 protein
TRBJ1-4 | - | - | TRBV19 | TGTGCCAGTAGTATCGGCGGCGCTCCTGAAAAACTGTTTTTT | CASSIGGAPEKLFF
TRBJ1-6 | - | TRBD1 | TRBV30 | TGTGCCTGGAGTAGTCAGGGGGGCCTCTCCTATAATTCACCCCTCCACTTT | CAWSSQGGLSYNSPLHF
TRBJ2-7 | - | - | TRBV21-1 | TGTGCCAGCAGCTACTACGAGCAGTACTTC | CASSYYEQYF
TRBJ1-4 | - | - | TRBV7-9 | TGTGCCAGCAGCCTCGACGGGACGGATGAAAAACTGTTTTTT | CASSLDGTDEKLFF
TRBJ1-5 | few | - | TRBV27 | TGTGCCAGCTCCACGGGGCCGTCCAATCAGCCCCAGCATTTT | CASSTGPSNQPQHF
TRBJ2-1 | - | TRBD1 | TRBV7-2 | TGTGCCAGCAGCTCTCCGACAGGGTTGAGCAATGAGCAGTTCTTC | CASSSPTGLSNEQFF
TRBJ2-7 | - | TRBD1 | TRBV19 | TGTGCCAGTAGTATCCAAGGCAGGGGGTTTTTCTACGAGCAGTACTTC | CASSIQGRGFFYEQYF
TRBJ2-2 | - | - | TRBV12-5 | TGTGCTAGTGGTTTGGACCGTTTCACCGGGGAGCTGTTTTTT | CASGLDRFTGELFF
TRBJ2-6 | - | TRBD1 | TRBV28 | TGTGCCAGTCGGGTCCAAGAAGTGGACAGGGCGGCTGGGGCCAACGTCCTGACTTTC | CASRVQEVDRAAGANVLTF
TRBJ1-4 | - | TRBD1 | TRBV4-3 | TGCGCCAGCAGCCAAGGCCGGACAGGGGGGGAAAAACTGTTTTTT | CASSQGRTGGEKLFF
TRBJ1-3 | - | - | TRBV28 | TGTGCCAGCAGTTTAAGGGGAAGGACTGGAAACACCATATATTTT | CASSLRGRTGNTIYF
TRBJ2-1 | - | TRBD2 | TRBV5-1 | TGCGCCAGCAGCTTCGGCGGGGGGAGGAATGAGCAGTTCTTC | CASSFGGGRNEQFF
TRBJ1-1 | - | - | TRBV7-9 | TGTGCCAGCAGCCTCACTCATTACAGGGACGTGAGCGCTTTCTTT | CASSLTHYRDVSAFF
TRBJ1-5 | - | - | TRBV28 | TGTGCCAGCAGGACAAATCGCAGGGGCACCAATCAGCCCCAGCATTTT | CASRTNRRGTNQPQHF
TRBJ2-3 | - | TRBD1 | TRBV19 | TGTGCCAGTAGTATAGCCGGGACAGGGGCAGATACGCAGTATTTT | CASSIAGTGADTQYF
TRBJ1-3 | - | - | TRBV5-1 | TGCGCCAGCAGCTCCGATGGAAACACCATATATTTT | CASSSDGNTIYF
TRBJ1-1 | - | TRBD1 | TRBV19 | TGTGCCAGTAGTAGGGGGACAGGGGGACGTAGGATTTCTGAAGCTTTCTTT | CASSRGTGGRRISEAFF
TRBJ2-7 | - | TRBD1 | TRBV19 | TGTGCCAGTAGTCCACAGGGGGGCGAGCAGTACTTC | CASSPQGGEQYF
TRBJ2-1 | once | TRBD2 | TRBV9 | TGTGCCAGCAGCGTAGAGGTGCGGGGGGGACACAATGAGCAGTTCTTC | CASSVEVRGGHNEQFF
TRBJ1-3 | - | TRBD1 | TRBV7-2 | TGTGCCAGCAGCCTTAGACGGGACAGGGGGGTAAACTCTGGAAACACCATATATTTT | CASSLRRDRGVNSGNTIYF
TRBJ2-7 | - | - | TRBV14 | TGTGCCAGCAGCCAAGCAGGCCTTGCTTGGGGGGAGCAGTACTTC | CASSQAGLAWGEQYF
TRBJ2-7 | - | - | TRBV21-1 | TGTGCCAGCAGCAAAGGGGGGTGGCCCCCGGTGGACGAGCAGTACTTC | CASSKGGWPPVDEQYF
TRBJ1-1 | - | - | TRBV5-6 | TGTGCCAGCAGCGTACAAGGTCGTGGAGCTTTCTTT | CASSVQGRGAFF
TRBJ2-2 | - | TRBD1 | TRBV2 | TGTGCCAGCAGTGACTCGTGGGGACAGGGGAACACCGGGGAGCTGTTTTTT | CASSDSWGQGNTGELFF
TRBJ2-7 | - | - | TRBV7-8 | TGTGCCAGCAGCCGTAGTTACGAGCAGTACTTC | CASSRSYEQYF
TRBJ2-3 | - | TRBD1 | TRBV9 | TGTGCCAGCAGCGGAGCCGGGACAGGGTACACAGATACGCAGTATTTT | CASSGAGTGYTDTQYF
TRBJ1-5 | - | TRBD1 | TRBV18 | TGTGCCAGCTCACAGGGGGCGAATCAGCCCCAGCATTTT | CASSQGANQPQHF
TRBJ2-7 | - | - | TRBV9 | TGTGCCAGCAGCGTAGCTGGATGGGGCGAGCAGTACTTC | CASSVAGWGEQYF
TRBJ2-1 | - | TRBD2 | TRBV7-9 | TGTGCCAGCAGCGAACGGGGACTAGCGGGGTACAATGAGCAGTTCTTC | CASSERGLAGYNEQFF
TRBJ1-1 | - | - | TRBV29-1 | TGCAGCGCCGACCGGGGCCCGAACACTGAAGCTTTCTTT | CSADRGPNTEAFF
TRBJ2-6 | - | - | TRBV7-9 | TGTGCCAGCAGCCCCTCTGGAGGGACTGGGGCCAACGTCCTGACTTTC | CASSPSGGTGANVLTF
TRBJ2-7 | - | TRBD2 | TRBV7-2 | TGTGCCAGCAGCTTTCTTACTAGCGACGAGCAGTACTTC | CASSFLTSDEQYF
TRBJ1-4 | - | - | TRBV5-1 | TGCGCCAGCAGCTTGGGGGGGACGTCGGGTGAAAAACTGTTTTTT | CASSLGGTSGEKLFF
TRBJ2-1 | - | TRBD1 | TRBV5-1 | TGCGCCAGCAGCTTGGTAACAGGGGCCGCCAACAATGAGCAGTTCTTC | CASSLVTGAANNEQFF
TRBJ1-6 | - | - | TRBV21-1 | TGTGCCAGCACTATCCAGACAGGGAATATTTCACCCCTCCACTTT | CASTIQTGNISPLHF
TRBJ2-1 | - | TRBD1 | TRBV28 | TGTGCCAGCTCTTCGACAGGGGGCGCCTACAATGAGCAGTTCTTC | CASSSTGGAYNEQFF
TRBJ1-4 | - | - | TRBV5-4 | TGTGCCAGCAGCCCCCAGGGGAGACCCGAACTCTCGGCGTTT | CASSPQGRPELSAF
TRBJ2-2 | - | TRBD2 | TRBV5-6 | TGTGCCAGCAGCTTGGATCCGGGGGGGAACACCGGGGAGCTGTTTTTT | CASSLDPGGNTGELFF
TRBJ2-1 | - | - | TRBV30 | TGTGCCTGGAGCCGAGGACCGTCCCCCTCCTACAATGAGCAGTTCTTC | CAWSRGPSPSYNEQFF
TRBJ2-2 | - | - | TRBV2 | TGTGCCGGCGGGCGGGGGCCCGGGGAGCTGTTTTTT | CAGGRGPGELFF
TRBJ2-7 | - | TRBD1 | TRBV4-3 | TGCGCCAGCAGCCAAGGGAGGACAGGTGGCTACGAGCAGTACTTC | CASSQGRTGGYEQYF
TRBJ2-6 | - | TRBD1 | TRBV18 | TGTGCCAGCTCACCGCTCGGGACAGTTGGGGCCAACGTCCTGACTTTC | CASSPLGTVGANVLTF
TRBJ2-5 | - | - | TRBV19 | TGTGCCAGTAGTCCTCCAGGGTCTATAGAGACCCAGTACTTC | CASSPPGSIETQYF
TRBJ1-2 | - | TRBD1 | TRBV7-9 | TGTGCCAGCAGCGTGACAGGGGGGCCTGAAGCTAACTATGGCTACACCTTC | CASSVTGGPEANYGYTF
TRBJ2-1 | - | TRBD1 | TRBV4-3 | TGCGCCAGCAGCCAAGAGGGCAGGGGGCACGAGCAGTTCTTC | CASSQEGRGHEQFF
TRBJ1-2 | - | - | TRBV7-2 | TGTGCCAGCAGCTTAGGCAGGGGTAACTATGGCTACACCTTC | CASSLGRGNYGYTF
TRBJ1-1 | few | - | TRBV2 | TGTGCCAGCACCGAGGAAAGGGGCACTGAAGCTTTCTTT | CASTEERGTEAFF
TRBJ2-7 | - | - | TRBV5-6 | TGTGCCAGCAGCTTGGTCGAGTCCTACGAGCAGTACTTC | CASSLVESYEQYF
TRBJ1-2 | - | - | TRBV20-1 | TGCAGTGCGTCGGACTATGGCTACACCTTC | CSASDYGYTF
TRBJ2-2 | - | - | TRBV6-5 | TGTGCCAGCAGCCGATATTCGAAATCCACCGGGGAGCTGTTTTTT | CASSRYSKSTGELFF
TRBJ2-5 | - | TRBD2 | TRBV5-1 | TGCGCCAGCAGCTTCAGGACTAGCGGGGGGGCCGGAGAGACCCAGTACTTC | CASSFRTSGGAGETQYF
TRBJ1-6 | - | - | TRBV18 | TGTGCCAGCTCACCAACCGGGGATGAGAATTCACCCCTCCACTTT | CASSPTGDENSPLHF
TRBJ1-5 | - | - | TRBV29-1 | TGCAGCGTCGCACAGGGTATGAATCAGCCCCAGCATTTT | CSVAQGMNQPQHF
TRBJ2-3 | - | TRBD2 | TRBV5-4 | TGTGCCAGCAGCCGGACTAGCGGGGCTGGCACAGATACGCAGTATTTT | CASSRTSGAGTDTQYF
TRBJ1-2 | - | - | TRBV28 | TGTGCCAGCAGTCGTACGGGGATTGGTGGCTACACCTTC | CASSRTGIGGYTF
TRBJ2-7 | - | - | TRBV7-2 | TGTGCCAGCAGCTTATCCCAGTACGAGCAGTACTTC | CASSLSQYEQYF
TRBJ1-3 | - | - | TRBV5-6 | TGTGCCAGCAGCTCATCCCCCGGAAACACCATATATTTT | CASSSSPGNTIYF
TRBJ2-1 | - | - | TRBV21-1 | TGTGCCAGCAGCAAACGCCCCGGGGGCGGCAATGAGCAGTTCTTC | CASSKRPGGGNEQFF
TRBJ1-6 | - | - | TRBV7-2 | TGTGCCAGCAGTTACCGGGGCCATAATTCACCCCTCCACTTT | CASSYRGHNSPLHF
TRBJ2-7 | - | - | TRBV21-1 | TGTGCCAGCACCAACAGATCCTTCTCGGGACAGGGGGCCTACGAGCAGTACTTC | CASTNRSFSGQGAYEQYF